This T cell receptor beta chain was obtained from a study of sequential checkpoint blockade in melanoma. About the study: Randomization was 1:1 between first-line nivolumab→ipilimumab and ipilimumab→nivolumab.

Treatment specified: randomized to nivolumab then ipilimumab (arm A) or the reverse (arm B). Patients had received no earlier DNA-damaging chemotherapy. PBMC sorting kept live CD3+CD8+ cells without CD19 or CD56. Clones were sequenced by immunoSEQ multiplex PCR, and TCRdb holds only the in-frame ones, with some missing. The sample contains under 40,000 clones, approximately 90% of which appear only once. Germline CDR1 LGHNA, CDR2 YNFKEQ. CDR3 length: 14 amino acids. V gave up 2 bases and J gave up 2 bases; unmatched junction bases: 1. Source: CD8+ T cells sorted from blood (inferred from file names), taken from a patient given nivolumab and ipilimumab in sequence. The receptor was derived from a human donor with melanoma. This chain connects TRBV4-2 to TRBJ2-7; 9 bases fit TRBD2. The CDR3 DNA is TGTGCCAGCAGCCAAATAGCGGGAGCCTACGAGCAGTACTTC. It encodes CASSQIAGAYEQYF.